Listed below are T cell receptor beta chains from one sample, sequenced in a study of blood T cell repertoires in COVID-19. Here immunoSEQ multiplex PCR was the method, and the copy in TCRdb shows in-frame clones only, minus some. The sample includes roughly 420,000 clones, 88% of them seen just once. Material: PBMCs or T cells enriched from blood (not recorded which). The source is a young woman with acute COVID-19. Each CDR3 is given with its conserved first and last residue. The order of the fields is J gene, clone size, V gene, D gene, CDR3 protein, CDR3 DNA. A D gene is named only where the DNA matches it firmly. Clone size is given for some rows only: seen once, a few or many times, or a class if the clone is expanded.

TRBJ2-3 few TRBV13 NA CASSLRGPGTDTQYF TGTGCCAGCAGCTTACGCGGGCCGGGCACAGATACGCAGTATTTT
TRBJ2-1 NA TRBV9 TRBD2 CASSPRSPSLAGGFNEQFF TGTGCCAGCAGCCCCCGTAGTCCCTCACTAGCGGGGGGTTTCAATGAGCAGTTCTTC
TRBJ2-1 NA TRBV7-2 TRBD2 CASSLIAGGNEQFF TGTGCCAGCAGCTTAATAGCGGGGGGAAATGAGCAGTTCTTC
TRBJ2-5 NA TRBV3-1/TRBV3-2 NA CASSLTTGSSQGTQYF TGTGCCAGCAGCCTCACGACAGGCTCTTCGCAAGGGACCCAGTACTTC
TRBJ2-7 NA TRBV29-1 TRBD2 CSVEVLGGEAYEQYF TGCAGCGTTGAAGTCTTGGGAGGGGAGGCCTACGAGCAGTACTTC
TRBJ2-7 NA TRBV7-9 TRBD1 CASSRGQGAYHEQYF TGTGCCAGCAGCAGGGGACAGGGGGCGTATCACGAGCAGTACTTC
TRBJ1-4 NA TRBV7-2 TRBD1 CASSLVGTGAYNEKLFF TGTGCCAGCAGCTTAGTGGGGACAGGGGCTTATAATGAAAAACTGTTTTTT
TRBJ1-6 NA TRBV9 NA CASSADSLPNYNSPLHF TGTGCCAGCAGCGCCGACAGTCTCCCAAACTATAATTCACCCCTCCACTTT
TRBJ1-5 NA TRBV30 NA CAWSPGNGQPQHF TGTGCCTGGAGTCCAGGGAACGGACAGCCCCAGCATTTT
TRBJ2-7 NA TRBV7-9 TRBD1 CASSIDYPHSGQGLYEQYF TGTGCCAGCAGCATCGATTACCCCCATTCGGGACAGGGTTTGTACGAGCAGTACTTC
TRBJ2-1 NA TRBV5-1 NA CASSLEGDSYNEQFF TGCGCCAGCAGCTTGGAGGGGGACTCCTACAATGAGCAGTTCTTC
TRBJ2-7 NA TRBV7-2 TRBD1 CASSVDRGAPHYEQYF TGTGCCAGCAGCGTGGACAGGGGAGCCCCCCACTACGAGCAGTACTTC
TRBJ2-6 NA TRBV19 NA CASSIVVGANVLTF TGTGCCAGTAGTATAGTAGTAGGGGCCAACGTCCTGACTTTC
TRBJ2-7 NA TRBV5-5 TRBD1 CASSLVQGSEQYF TGTGCCAGCAGCTTGGTACAGGGGTCGGAGCAGTACTTC
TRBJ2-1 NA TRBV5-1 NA CASSLGGIPGSSYNEQFF TGCGCCAGCAGCTTGGGTGGCATCCCGGGAAGCTCCTACAATGAGCAGTTCTTC
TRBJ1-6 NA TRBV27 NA CASSDRGRTIDNSPLHF TGTGCCAGCAGCGATAGGGGCAGGACAATCGATAATTCACCCCTCCACTTT
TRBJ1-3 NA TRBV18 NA CASSPSGASLGNTIYF TGTGCCAGCTCACCAAGCGGAGCAAGCTTAGGAAACACCATATATTTT
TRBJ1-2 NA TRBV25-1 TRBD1 CASSGGQLTGYTF TGTGCCAGCAGTGGGGGACAGTTGACTGGCTACACCTTC
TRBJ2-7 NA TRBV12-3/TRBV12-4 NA CASSRSLGEQYF TGTGCCAGCAGTCGGAGTTTGGGCGAGCAGTACTTC